This TCR beta chain came from a study of blood T cell repertoires in COVID-19. Deletions cut 0 bases from V and 6 bases from J, with 12 bases between. CDR1 is SGDLS and CDR2 is YYNGEE in the germline V gene. The CDR3 spans 14 residues. Recruitment covered over 20 US areas and drew participants whose ages spanned roughly 18 to 89 years. Each recovered donor of Cohort 3 presented with two negative PCRs, clearance, or symptom resolution. Measured with immunoSEQ multiplex PCR; TCRdb has only the in-frame clones, and not every one. The data show some 130,000 clones, over 65% seen once. The specimen sequenced was PBMCs or T cells enriched from blood (not recorded which). This sequence originates from a woman in her fifties or sixties who had recovered from COVID-19. The chain couples TRBV9 to TRBJ1-2; a weak D match, TRBD1 (5 bases). CDR3 nucleotide sequence: TGTGCCAGCAGCGTAGGTGGGGGGGTTAATGGCTACACCTTC. Its protein product is CASSVGGGVNGYTF.